The next 31 T cell receptor beta chains were all read from a single sample in a study of cytomegalovirus exposure and HLA in healthy donors. Primers for the PCR totalled 60 Vbeta and 13 Jbeta. Sequencing was performed with immunoSEQ multiplex PCR; in TCRdb, only in-frame clones are kept and a portion is missing. The profile shows over 85,000 clones, about 80% of them singletons. Source material: PBMCs. These receptors were collected from a female donor in good health and CMV-seropositive.

This chain links TRBV5-1 with TRBJ2-5, with 7 bases aligning to TRBD1. The V gene's germline CDR1 is SGHRS and CDR2 YFSETQ. The V segment lost 3 bases and the J segment 1 base; nucleotides outside the gene matches: 12. The CDR3 loop spans 17 amino acids. The CDR3 nucleotides are TGCGCCAGCAGCTCTTCGACTGGGACAGCAGCCCAAGAGACCCAGTACTTC. It specifies CASSSSTGTAAQETQYF.

The chain has TRBV18 and TRBJ2-3; 14 nucleotides line up with TRBD2. Trimming removed 3 bases from V and 2 bases from J; junction bases left unmatched: 4. CDR1 is KGHSH and CDR2 is LQKENI in the germline V gene. CDR3 length: 17 residues. The CDR3 coding sequence is TGTGCCAGCTCACCCAGGACTAGCGGGGGGAACACAGATACGCAGTATTTT. Translating gives CASSPRTSGGNTDTQYF. Variable domain in full (rest from reference TRBV18 and TRBJ2-3): NAGVMQNPRHLVRRRGQEARLRCSPMKGHSHVYWYRQLPEEGLKFMVYLQKENIIDESGMPKERFSAEFPKEGPSILRIQQVVRGDSAAYFCASSPRTSGGNTDTQYFGPGTRLTVL.

This clone was seen more than once but under ten times. This chain uses TRBV5-6 with TRBJ1-2, with 8 bases fitting TRBD1. In germline, CDR1 is SGHDT, CDR2 YYEEEE. With V trimmed by 0 bases and J by 1 base, 5 bases remained unmatched. This CDR3 contains 16 residues. The chain's CDR3 is CASSLVDRDLNYGYTF. Written as DNA, the CDR3 is TGTGCCAGCAGCTTGGTGGACAGGGATCTTAACTATGGCTACACCTTC.

The chain carries TRBV12-5 and TRBJ2-5; 10 bases map to TRBD2. The V segment lost 5 bases and the J segment 4 bases; nucleotides outside the gene matches: 4. The CDR3 sequence is 14 residues long. The germline V gene has CDR1 LGHNT and CDR2 FRNRAP. The CDR3 nucleotides read TGTGCTAGTGGTCCTAGCGGGGGTCGAGAGACCCAGTACTTC. Translation gives CASGPSGGRETQYF. The whole variable domain, remainder taken from reference TRBV12-5 and TRBJ2-5, is DARVTQTPRHKVTEMGQEVTMRCQPILGHNTVFWYRQTMMQGLELLAYFRNRAPLDDSGMPKDRFSAEMPDATLATLKIQPSEPRDSAVYFCASGPSGGRETQYFGPGTRLLVL.

This rearrangement joins TRBV6-5 to TRBJ1-1; D ambiguous. This CDR3 has 15 residues. The germline V gene encodes CDR1 MNHEY and CDR2 SVGAGI. V lost 6 bases and J 4 bases, leaving 18 bases between the germline ends. As DNA, the CDR3 is TGTGCCAGCAGCACTAGGACGGGTGGAATCACTGAAGCTTTCTTT. Translation: CASSTRTGGITEAFF.

V is TRBV28 and J is TRBJ2-1; TRBD2 matches at 10 bases. CDR3 length: 24 residues. In germline, CDR1 is MDHEN, CDR2 SYDVKM. J was trimmed by 2 bases and V by 4 bases; bases with no gene match: 29. In nucleotides, the CDR3 is TGTGCCAGCAGTTCTCACACGAAAGTACCACAGGGTGCAAGGACTAGCGGTACCTACAATGAGCAGTTCTTC. It codes for CASSSHTKVPQGARTSGTYNEQFF.

The gene calls are TRBV10-2 and TRBJ1-1; 8 bases map to TRBD1. Germline CDR1 reads WSHSY; CDR2 reads SAAADI. The CDR3 covers 17 residues. The J segment lost 0 bases and the V segment lost 2 bases, leaving 8 bases of the junction unmatched. CDR3 nucleotide sequence: TGCGCCAGCAGTGAGACCCAGGGGGCTGGGATGAACACTGAAGCTTTCTTT. Protein: CASSETQGAGMNTEAFF.

The chain joins TRBV9 to TRBJ1-1; no reliable D call. V was pared by 2 bases and J by 2 bases, with 4 bases between. The CDR3 is 12 amino acids. Looked up from germline, CDR1 is SGDLS and CDR2 is YYNGEE. This CDR3 reads CASSVYNTEAFF. CDR3 DNA: TGTGCCAGCAGCGTCTACAACACTGAAGCTTTCTTT.

This clone was observed a handful of times. The CDR3 region is CASSYWGQGAGETQYF. CDR3 DNA: TGTGCCAGCAGTTACTGGGGACAGGGGGCAGGGGAGACCCAGTACTTC. This chain uses TRBV6-5 with TRBJ2-5, with 12 bases lining up with TRBD1. Germline V gives CDR1 MNHEY, CDR2 SVGAGI. V lost 1 base and J lost 5; bases outside the gene matches: 5. The CDR3 is made up of 16 amino acids.

This chain joins TRBV10-3 and TRBJ2-7, with D possibly matching TRBD1 (5 bases). Germline CDR1 is ENHRY and CDR2 is SYGVKD. Trimming took off 2 bases at V and 0 bases at J, with 14 bases between the two ends. This CDR3 contains 16 residues. CDR3 DNA sequence: TGTGCCATCAGTGAGCCCCCCAGGGTGAGCTCCTACGAGCAGTACTTC. Residues: CAISEPPRVSSYEQYF.

The V gene is TRBV2, the J gene TRBJ1-4; D ambiguous. The V gene lost 1 base and the J gene lost 4 bases, with 10 bases spanning the gap. The CDR3 length is 15 residues. Germline V gene data show CDR1 as SNHLY and CDR2 as FYNNEI. CDR3 amino acids: CASSEVVFRNEKLFF. DNA for the CDR3: TGTGCCAGCAGTGAAGTTGTGTTCCGTAATGAAAAACTGTTTTTT.

The chain combines TRBV4-1 with TRBJ1-2, with 9 positions matching TRBD1. The CDR3 consists of 15 residues. Germline assignment: CDR1 MGHRA and CDR2 YSYEKL. The ends lost 1 base at V and 4 bases at J; junction bases unmatched: 4. The CDR3 sequence is CASSQGQGEGYGYTF. CDR3 in DNA: TGCGCCAGCAGCCAAGGACAGGGGGAGGGCTATGGCTACACCTTC.

The gene calls are TRBV4-1 and TRBJ2-1; 10 bases match TRBD1. This CDR3 is built from 16 residues. J lost 5 bases, V lost 1 base, and 5 bases had no gene match. Germline CDR1 reads MGHRA; CDR2 reads YSYEKL. The CDR3 reads CASSQVGTGENNEQFF. CDR3 DNA: TGCGCCAGCAGCCAAGTCGGGACAGGGGAGAACAATGAGCAGTTCTTC.

The V gene is TRBV21-1, the J gene TRBJ2-7; the table's D call of TRBD2 was not tested on the DNA. TRBV21-1 is a recognized pseudogene. The CDR3 is 10 residues long. The CDR3 DNA reads as TGTGCCAGCAACCGGGGGGAGCAGTACTTC. This translates into CASNRGEQYF.

This chain links TRBV27 with TRBJ1-2; 10 bases match TRBD1. This CDR3 comprises 19 residues. Germline V gene data show CDR1 as MNHEY and CDR2 as SMNVEV (reference sequence). The J segment lost 5 bases and the V segment lost 3 bases, leaving 18 bases of the junction unmatched. The DNA of the CDR3 is TGTGCCAGCAGTTTTTCCCCACAGCGGACAGGGGGACCGCCTTATGGCTACACCTTC. Protein product: CASSFSPQRTGGPPYGYTF.

This chain links TRBV6-1 with TRBJ1-2; 7 nucleotides line up with TRBD1. Germline V gene lookup returns CDR1 MNHNS and CDR2 SASEGT. This CDR3 has 16 residues. The V and J ends lost 2 bases and 0 bases, in that order; junction bases with no gene match: 6. CDR3 loop: CASSEMWTGTNYGYTF. CDR3 nucleotides: TGTGCCAGCAGTGAAATGTGGACAGGAACTAACTATGGCTACACCTTC.

This chain uses TRBV4-1 with TRBJ1-4; D gene unclear. The CDR3 consists of 15 residues. V dropped 4 bases and J dropped 3 bases, with 12 bases sitting between them. The V gene's germline CDR1 is MGHRA and CDR2 YSYEKL. DNA for the CDR3: TGCGCCAGCAGCCCTGTCCCCACGGCTAATGAAAAACTGTTTTTT. It encodes CASSPVPTANEKLFF.

V is TRBV6-1 and J is TRBJ2-7; 11 bases agree with TRBD2. CDR1 and CDR2 (germline): MNHNS, SASEGT. V lost 6 bases, J lost 4 bases, and 8 bases stayed unmatched. The CDR3 covers 15 residues. CDR3 nucleotides: TGTGCCAGCAGCGTAGGGACTAGCGGACTTTACGAGCAGTACTTC. Its translation: CASSVGTSGLYEQYF.

This clone was counted a single time. The chain carries TRBV5-1 and TRBJ2-3; 7 positions match TRBD2. Germline CDR1 reads SGHRS; CDR2 reads YFSETQ. The CDR3 contains 16 residues. Trimming removed 7 bases from V and 0 bases from J; junction bases left unmatched: 11. The CDR3 DNA reads as TGCGCCAGCGGCGCGGGAGCGGGAACTAGCACAGATACGCAGTATTTT. Protein: CASGAGAGTSTDTQYF.

The chain employs TRBV11-2 and TRBJ2-1; TRBD1 matches 7 bases. The CDR3 loop spans 17 amino acids. The V gene's germline CDR1 is SGHAT and CDR2 FQNNGV. V shed 5 bases and J 2 bases; nucleotides not matched to a gene: 12. DNA of the CDR3: TGTGCCAGCAGCCAAATCCACAGGGGATTCCCCTACAATGAGCAGTTCTTC. Translation: CASSQIHRGFPYNEQFF.

The chain links TRBV2 to TRBJ1-2; D might be TRBD1 (6 bases). CDR3 length equals 14 residues. V was trimmed by 6 bases and J by 6 bases, leaving 17 bases between them. CDR1 and CDR2 (germline): SNHLY, FYNNEI. CDR3 residues: CASRQQGLDDGYTF. The CDR3 nucleotides are TGTGCCAGCAGGCAACAGGGTTTAGACGATGGCTACACCTTC.

V usage is TRBV7-6 and J usage is TRBJ2-7; 8 nucleotides align to TRBD1. CDR3 length: 17 residues. V shed 0 bases and J 6 bases; nucleotides not matched to a gene: 13. Germline lookup yields CDR1 SGHVS and CDR2 FNYEAQ. The CDR3 is CASSLAGHDRGSGEQYF. For the CDR3, the DNA is TGTGCCAGCAGCTTAGCGGGGCACGACAGGGGATCCGGCGAGCAGTACTTC.

The CDR3 region has the DNA TGTGCCAGCAGTGAATTGTCCACACCTAATTCACCCCTCCACTTT. As protein: CASSELSTPNSPLHF. The chain joins TRBV6-1 to TRBJ1-6, with D uncertain. V lost 2 bases and J lost 6, with 11 bases in between. The CDR3 runs to 15 residues. The germline gives CDR1 MNHNS, CDR2 SASEGT.

This rearrangement joins TRBV5-6 to TRBJ1-1; the match to TRBD1 covers 7 bases. The junction had 8 bases not matched to a gene; V was cut back by 1 base and J by 5 bases. Germline-derived CDR1 and CDR2 are SGHDT and YYEEEE. The CDR3 extends over 15 amino acids. CDR3 sequence: CASSLPGQVTTEAFF. The CDR3 DNA reads as TGTGCCAGCAGCTTGCCCGGACAGGTGACTACTGAAGCTTTCTTT.

The chain has TRBV7-9 and TRBJ2-1; maybe TRBD1 (5 bases). V was pared by 6 bases and J by 7 bases, with 10 bases between. Germline V gene lookup returns CDR1 SEHNR and CDR2 FQNEAQ (reference sequence). The CDR3 spans 12 residues. The CDR3 here is CASRGDRNEQFF. In nucleotides, the CDR3 is TGTGCCAGCAGAGGCGACAGAAATGAGCAGTTCTTC. Complete variable domain (other parts from reference TRBV7-9 and TRBJ2-1): DTGVSQNPRHKITKRGQNVTFRCDPISEHNRLYWYRQTLGQGPEFLTYFQNEAQLEKSRLLSDRFSAERPKGSFSTLEIQRTEQGDSAMYLCASRGDRNEQFFGPGTRLTVL.

The chain couples TRBV19 to TRBJ2-1; possibly TRBD2 for D (5 bases). V gave up 5 bases and J gave up 6 bases, with 11 bases separating them. The CDR3 totals 13 residues. Germline CDR1 is LNHDA and CDR2 is SQIVND (reference sequence). As DNA, the CDR3 is TGTGCCAGTAGTTATAATCGGGGCAATGAGCAGTTCTTC. This encodes CASSYNRGNEQFF.

J is TRBJ2-7 and V is TRBV7-9, with D possibly matching TRBD1 (8 bases). Germline V CDR1 and CDR2: SEHNR, FQNEAQ (reference sequence). Deletions cut 8 bases from V and 4 bases from J, with 12 bases between. The CDR3 is 12 residues long. CDR3 nucleotide sequence: TGTGCCAGCCAGCGGGACAGGTACGAGCAGTACTTC. Its protein is CASQRDRYEQYF.

The chain has TRBV6-1 and TRBJ2-3; possible D gene TRBD2, 6 bases. Germline CDR1 and CDR2: MNHNS and SASEGT. This CDR3 is built from 15 residues. Deletions cut 8 bases from V and 8 bases from J, with 23 bases between. The CDR3 sequence is CASGGAAAGLGTQYF. In DNA, the CDR3 is TGTGCCAGCGGCGGGGCTGCAGCGGGTTTGGGTACGCAGTATTTT.

The rearrangement uses TRBV5-6 and TRBJ2-7, with 11 bases fitting TRBD1. The germline CDR1 and CDR2 sequences are SGHDT and YYEEEE. J was trimmed by 4 bases and V by 2 bases; bases with no gene match: 2. The CDR3 is made up of 14 amino acids. CDR3 DNA: TGTGCCAGCAGCTTCTGGGACAGGGGGTACGAGCAGTACTTC. It codes for CASSFWDRGYEQYF. Full variable domain (remainder filled in from reference TRBV5-6 and TRBJ2-7): DAGVTQSPTHLIKTRGQQVTLRCSPKSGHDTVSWYQQALGQGPQFIFQYYEEEERQRGNFPDRFSGHQFPNYSSELNVNALLLGDSALYLCASSFWDRGYEQYFGPGTRLTVT.

The genes are TRBV15 and TRBJ1-2; no reliable D call. CDR1 and CDR2 (germline): LNHNV, YYDKDF (reference sequence). The CDR3 runs 17 residues. V was clipped by 5 bases and J by 4 bases, with 23 bases between them. CDR3 amino acids: CATSGYTSDKTGYGYTF. The CDR3 bases are TGTGCCACCAGCGGATACACTTCTGACAAGACCGGCTATGGCTACACCTTC. The whole variable domain, remainder taken from reference TRBV15 and TRBJ1-2, is DAMVIQNPRYQVTQFGKPVTLSCSQTLNHNVMYWYQQKSSQAPKLLFHYYDKDFNNEADTPDNFQSRRPNTSFCFLDIRSPGLGDTAMYLCATSGYTSDKTGYGYTFGSGTRLTVV.

This rearrangement joins TRBV11-3 to TRBJ2-1, with 10 nucleotides matching TRBD2. The CDR3 runs 15 residues. V lost 1 base to trimming and J lost 4 bases; unmatched junction nucleotides: 1. Germline V gene lookup returns CDR1 SGHNT and CDR2 YENEEA. DNA for the CDR3: TGTGCCAGCAGCTTAGGACTAGCGGGTTACAATGAGCAGTTCTTC. This translates into CASSLGLAGYNEQFF.